Shown below are 24 T cell receptor beta chains from a single sample sequenced in a study of blood T cell repertoires in COVID-19. Data came from immunoSEQ multiplex PCR; TCRdb stores just in-frame clones and leaves some out. The sample carries about 270,000 clones, roughly 82% recorded once. The sample was peripheral blood. The receptors here all came from a woman aged 80 or over with COVID-19, enrolled during active disease.

The rearrangement joins TRBV6-5 to TRBJ2-1; a weak D match, TRBD2 (5 bases). The germline V gene encodes CDR1 MNHEY and CDR2 SVGAGI. The CDR3 is made up of 16 amino acids. V was pared by 2 bases and J by 1 base, with 12 bases between. CDR3 nucleotides: TGTGCCAGCAGTTACAGACCGGGGTCATCCTACAATGAGCAGTTCTTC. Translation: CASSYRPGSSYNEQFF.

The V call is TRBV24-1, the J call TRBJ2-1, with 9 positions matching TRBD2. This CDR3 contains 15 residues. The germline CDR1 and CDR2 sequences are KGHDR and SFDVKD. Trimming took 5 bases from V and 7 from J; bases not matched to a gene: 8. The CDR3 DNA is TGTGCCACCAGTGTTGCGGGGGGGTTTTGGAATGAGCAGTTCTTC. It specifies CATSVAGGFWNEQFF.

The chain employs TRBV29-1 and TRBJ1-1; 7 bases fit TRBD1. V lost 4 bases to trimming and J lost 7 bases; unmatched junction nucleotides: 3. The CDR3 is 11 residues long. From germline, CDR1 is SQVTM and CDR2 ANQGSEA. The CDR3 coding sequence is TGCAGCGTTGGCGACAGGGTTGAAGCTTTCTTT. This translates into CSVGDRVEAFF.

The chain couples TRBV18 to TRBJ1-5; D is unclear. This CDR3 spans 15 amino acids. V was clipped by 3 bases and J by 8 bases, with 17 bases between them. From germline, CDR1 is KGHSH and CDR2 LQKENI. CDR3 DNA sequence: TGTGCCAGCTCACCGGGATGGGGAGATTCTGAGCCCCAGCATTTT. Its translation is CASSPGWGDSEPQHF.

This clone was detected a few times. The chain recombines TRBV19 with TRBJ1-2; TRBD1 matches 9 bases. CDR1 and CDR2 from the germline V gene are LNHDA and SQIVND (reference sequence). The V gene end was trimmed by 6 bases and the J gene end by 1 base; junction bases not matched to a gene: 3. This CDR3 is 14 amino acids long. Here the CDR3 reads CASSGQGYNYGYTF. CDR3 in DNA: TGTGCCAGTAGCGGACAGGGGTATAACTATGGCTACACCTTC.

This rearrangement joins TRBV28 to TRBJ2-2; 8 nucleotides line up with TRBD2. The CDR3 contains 17 residues. Germline CDR1 MDHEN, CDR2 SYDVKM. With V trimmed by 5 bases and J by 6 bases, 14 bases remained unmatched. This CDR3 is CASSSGSGGPEPGELFF. The CDR3 DNA reads TGTGCCAGCAGTAGTGGCAGCGGGGGCCCCGAACCCGGGGAGCTGTTTTTT.

V and J are TRBV19 and TRBJ1-1; TRBD1 matches 12 bases. The CDR3 has 13 residues. V lost 8 bases, J lost 4 bases, and 2 bases stayed unmatched. Germline-derived CDR1 and CDR2 are LNHDA and SQIVND (reference sequence). Here the CDR3 reads CASLGQGATEAFF. The DNA of the CDR3 is TGTGCCAGTTTGGGACAGGGGGCCACTGAAGCTTTCTTT.

This chain connects TRBV4-2 to TRBJ1-1; 7 bases map to TRBD1. Germline loops: CDR1 LGHNA, CDR2 YNFKEQ. The trim removed 1 base at V and 0 bases at J, leaving 5 bases unmatched. The CDR3 sequence is 16 residues long. CDR3 sequence (DNA): TGTGCCAGCAGCCAAGTCACCGGGACAGTGAACACTGAAGCTTTCTTT. Translating gives CASSQVTGTVNTEAFF.

This rearrangement joins TRBV5-6 to TRBJ1-2, with 11 bases aligning to TRBD1. Germline-derived CDR1 and CDR2 are SGHDT and YYEEEE. The CDR3 has 16 residues. The junction had 9 bases not matched to a gene; V was cut back by 4 bases and J by 4 bases. The DNA for the CDR3 is TGTGCCAGCAGCCTTCGGACAGGGGGCGGTGGCTATGGCTACACCTTC. Its protein product is CASSLRTGGGGYGYTF.

V usage is TRBV11-3 and J usage is TRBJ2-2; tentative D call: TRBD2 (6 bases). Germline lookup yields CDR1 SGHNT and CDR2 YENEEA. V dropped 3 bases and J dropped 5 bases, with 10 bases sitting between them. This CDR3 is 14 amino acids long. CDR3 nucleotide sequence: TGTGCCAGCAGCTTTGGGACTGCGACCGGGGAGCTGTTTTTT. Translating it yields CASSFGTATGELFF.

This clone has a handful of counts. This rearrangement joins TRBV3-1 (or the pseudogene TRBV3-2) to TRBJ1-2; TRBD1 aligns across 8 bases. CDR1 is LGHDT, CDR2 YNNKEL, per germline (reference sequence). This CDR3 spans 15 amino acids. J was trimmed by 0 bases and V by 3 bases; bases with no gene match: 3. CDR3 region: CASSQGQAANYGYTF. The CDR3 nucleotides read TGTGCCAGCAGCCAGGGACAGGCCGCTAACTATGGCTACACCTTC.

The genes are TRBV19 and TRBJ1-5, with 12 nucleotides matching TRBD1. The CDR3 is 19 amino acids. The ends lost 7 bases at V and 6 bases at J; junction bases unmatched: 19. Germline V lookup: CDR1 LNHDA, CDR2 SQIVND (reference sequence). The CDR3 here is CASTKPGQGAKGSGQPQHF. The CDR3 DNA reads as TGTGCCAGTACCAAACCGGGACAGGGGGCTAAGGGTAGTGGTCAGCCCCAGCATTTT. Together with reference TRBV19 and TRBJ1-5, the CDR3 gives the full variable domain: DGGITQSPKYLFRKEGQNVTLSCEQNLNHDAMYWYRQDPGQGLRLIYYSQIVNDFQKGDIAEGYSVSREKKESFPLTVTSAQKNPTAFYLCASTKPGQGAKGSGQPQHFGDGTRLSIL.

This chain joins TRBV25-1 and TRBJ1-4; D gene ambiguous. The V end lost 3 bases, the J end lost 0 bases, and 8 bases lay between the germline ends. Germline V gene lookup returns CDR1 MGHDK and CDR2 SYGVNS. CDR3 size: 15 residues. CDR3 nucleotides: TGTGCCAGCAGTGACTGGGAGGCAACTAATGAAAAACTGTTTTTT. Its protein is CASSDWEATNEKLFF.

The table lists this clone with a count of one. The sample has other DNA sequences that encode this CDR3 too. J is TRBJ1-5 and V is TRBV19; weak D call: TRBD1 (5 bases). The CDR3 sequence is 15 residues long. V lost 3 bases and J 3 bases, leaving 12 bases between the germline ends. CDR1 is LNHDA and CDR2 is SQIVND in the germline V gene (reference sequence). CDR3 region: CASSMLGRDNQPQHF. The CDR3 DNA is TGTGCCAGTAGTATGCTTGGCAGGGACAATCAGCCCCAGCATTTT.

The DNA of the CDR3 is TGTGCCAGCAGCTGGGACAGGGCCTGGTATGGCGAAAAACTGTTTTTT. Protein: CASSWDRAWYGEKLFF. This chain joins TRBV5-8 and TRBJ1-4; 9 bases agree with TRBD1. The CDR3 is made up of 16 amino acids. CDR1 and CDR2 from the germline V gene are SGHTS and YDEGEE. Trimming took 3 bases from V and 8 from J; bases not matched to a gene: 11.

The CDR3 sequence: CAITGGSQQANYGYTF. The CDR3 bases are TGTGCCATCACAGGGGGCTCACAACAAGCTAACTATGGCTACACCTTC. V is TRBV10-3 and J is TRBJ1-2, with 8 nucleotides matching TRBD1. CDR3 length: 16 residues. Germline assignment: CDR1 ENHRY and CDR2 SYGVKD. Trimming removed 7 bases from V and 0 bases from J; junction bases left unmatched: 10.

The table lists this clone with a count of one. The chain recombines TRBV10-3 with TRBJ1-6; the match to TRBD1 covers 7 bases. CDR3 length equals 15 residues. Germline V gives CDR1 ENHRY, CDR2 SYGVKD. V was clipped by 11 bases and J by 6 bases; unmatched bases: 13. The CDR3 DNA is TGTGCCGCCCGCGGGACAGAAAAATCTAATTCACCCCTCCACTTT. Its translation: CAARGTEKSNSPLHF.

The chain combines TRBV19 with TRBJ1-1, with D possibly matching TRBD1 (5 bases). Looked up from germline, CDR1 is LNHDA and CDR2 is SQIVND (reference sequence). The length of the CDR3 is 15 residues. The V end lost 7 bases, the J end lost 0 bases, and 15 bases lay between the germline ends. The CDR3 reads CASNPTAPMNTEAFF. CDR3 DNA: TGTGCCAGTAACCCGACAGCCCCAATGAACACTGAAGCTTTCTTT.

This clone was found once. The rearrangement joins TRBV24-1 to TRBJ2-3; 11 bases map to TRBD2. The CDR3 has 17 residues. The V segment lost 0 bases and the J segment 3 bases; nucleotides outside the gene matches: 4. Germline V gene lookup returns CDR1 KGHDR and CDR2 SFDVKD. In nucleotides, the CDR3 is TGTGCCACCAGTGATTTGGGTAGCGGGGGGGAGACAGATACGCAGTATTTT. It is translated as CATSDLGSGGETDTQYF.

The chain employs TRBV4-1 and TRBJ1-2, with D unclear. The CDR3 loop spans 16 amino acids. Germline CDR1 reads MGHRA; CDR2 reads YSYEKL. The V and J ends lost 1 base and 3 bases respectively, with 15 bases between them. CDR3: CASSQGFIGDDYGYTF. Written as DNA, the CDR3 is TGCGCCAGCAGCCAAGGGTTTATCGGGGATGACTATGGCTACACCTTC.

The DNA for the CDR3 is TGTGCCAGCAGTTCCGGGGGGTTCGGGGAGCTGTTTTTT. Amino acid sequence: CASSSGGFGELFF. The V gene is TRBV6-2 or TRBV6-3, the J gene TRBJ2-2; 7 positions agree with TRBD2. The V gene end was trimmed by 4 bases and the J gene end by 7 bases; junction bases not matched to a gene: 3. Germline V CDR1 and CDR2: MNHEY, SVGEGT. The CDR3 sequence is 13 residues long.

This clone came up once. The J gene is TRBJ1-1, the V gene TRBV19; 11 bases match TRBD1. The V and J ends lost 4 bases and 5 bases, in that order; junction bases with no gene match: 3. CDR1 is LNHDA and CDR2 is SQIVND in the germline V gene (reference sequence). The CDR3 is made up of 14 amino acids. This CDR3 is CASSTGQGATEAFF. The CDR3 DNA follows: TGTGCCAGTAGTACCGGACAGGGGGCAACTGAAGCTTTCTTT.

This rearrangement joins TRBV15 to TRBJ2-1; TRBD2 is a possible D gene (6 bases). CDR1 and CDR2 (germline): LNHNV, YYDKDF (reference sequence). This CDR3 is 17 amino acids long. V was shortened by 1 base and J by 2 bases, with 15 bases between the two germline ends. CDR3 sequence reads: CATSRGGASAAYNEQFF. The CDR3 region has the DNA TGTGCCACCAGCAGAGGAGGGGCTAGCGCCGCCTACAATGAGCAGTTCTTC.

A single count supports this clone. V and J are TRBV3-1 (or the pseudogene TRBV3-2) and TRBJ2-3; 13 bases line up with TRBD2. Germline-derived CDR1 and CDR2 are LGHDT and YNNKEL (reference sequence). CDR3 length equals 15 residues. Trimming at V came to 3 bases and at J to 5 bases, leaving 2 bases not matched to a gene. The CDR3 reads CASSQTSGGRDTQYF. The CDR3 coding sequence is TGTGCCAGCAGCCAGACTAGCGGGGGGAGAGATACGCAGTATTTT.